This T cell receptor beta chain comes out of a study of T cells in Graves' hyperthyroidism and ophthalmopathy. Background on the study: Peripheral blood draws took place at initial diagnosis, ahead of any treatment. Broader study findings: Through a model of 13 V-J features, ophthalmopathy was separated from stable hyperthyroidism. Before onset, by a median of around 6.1 months, the model predicted ophthalmopathy.

Amplification targeted TCR beta CDR3 regions from RNA transcripts. TCR CDR3 underwent first-round RT-PCR with the HTBI primer set. One entry per CDR3 protein, called by TCRdb with MiXCR from the multiplex PCR reads. The sample carries 400,000 or so distinct CDR3 sequences, more than 12% recorded once. From germline, CDR1 is DFQATT and CDR2 SNEGSKA (reference sequence). Trimming removed 6 bases at V and 2 bases at J, with 10 bases between. This CDR3 spans 12 amino acids. This clonotype was seen repeatedly, ten times or more. Its antigen remains unidentified. The rearrangement links TRBV20-1 to TRBJ1-2; D unresolved. Specimen: blood. This TCR was recovered from a man aged 50-60 years with Graves' ophthalmopathy. The CDR3 sequence: CSAFAQNYGYTF. The CDR3 region has the DNA TGCAGTGCGTTCGCCCAGAACTATGGCTACACCTTC.